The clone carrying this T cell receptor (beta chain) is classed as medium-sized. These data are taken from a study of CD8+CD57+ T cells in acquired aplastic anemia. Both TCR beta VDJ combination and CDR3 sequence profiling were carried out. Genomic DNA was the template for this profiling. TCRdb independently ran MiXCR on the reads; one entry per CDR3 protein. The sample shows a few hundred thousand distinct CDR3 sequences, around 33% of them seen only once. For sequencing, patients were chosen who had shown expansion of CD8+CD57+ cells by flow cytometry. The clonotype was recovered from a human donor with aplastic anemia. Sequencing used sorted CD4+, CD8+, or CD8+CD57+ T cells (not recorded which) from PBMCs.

The CDR3 spells CASEQGNYDQPQHF. CDR3 in DNA: TGTGCCAGTGAACAGGGGAATTACGATCAGCCCCAGCATTTT. The V call is TRBV19, the J call TRBJ1-5; 7 bases align to TRBD1. There are 14 residues in the CDR3. Germline V CDR1 and CDR2: LNHDA, SQIVND (reference sequence). V lost 8 bases, J lost 5 bases, and 9 bases stayed unmatched.